The rows below give T cell receptor beta chains drawn from one sample of a study of beta chain features in type 1 diabetes. Here immunoSEQ multiplex PCR was the method, and the copy in TCRdb shows in-frame clones only, minus some. The sample records over 150,000 clones, about 7.9% being singletons. The specimen was central memory CD4+ T cells from blood. The origin of the receptors is a man in his late teens or twenties with type 1 diabetes. Both conserved end residues are part of each CDR3.

v_gene,j_gene,CDR3aa
TRBV18,TRBJ1-2,CASSAGQVSNYGYTF
TRBV5-1,TRBJ2-5,CASSTRVAGVETQYF
TRBV6-6,TRBJ1-5,CASSYQGDNQPQHF
TRBV6-6,TRBJ1-1,CASSPRQGAGTEAFF
TRBV6-1,TRBJ1-2,CASSYSLDYGYTF
TRBV27,TRBJ1-5,CASSLGGADQPQHF
TRBV28,TRBJ1-1,CASSFGGTEAFF
TRBV7-9,TRBJ2-7,CASSYAGSEQYF
TRBV4-3,TRBJ2-7,CASSQELGGGGGIYEQYF
TRBV29-1,TRBJ2-5,CSVESSGGAKTQYF
TRBV28,TRBJ1-1,CASSVTGQNTEAFF
TRBV9,TRBJ2-7,CASSVGPVSYEQYF
TRBV7-8,TRBJ2-7,CASTPNRIPYEQYF
TRBV4-2,TRBJ2-5,CASSQDNSASGRQETQYF
TRBV28,TRBJ2-5,CASSSWDRGRETQYF
TRBV27,TRBJ2-1,CASRRPPGQGFNEQFF
TRBV2,TRBJ2-3,CASSETRVNTDTQYF
TRBV15,TRBJ1-6,CATSGGDPWSSPLHF
TRBV27,TRBJ2-7,CASSLAGGRYEQYF
TRBV18,TRBJ1-2,CASSPRQGDGYTF
TRBV28,TRBJ2-7,CASSSSGTGDEQYF
TRBV19,TRBJ1-2,CASRDDRGARYGYTF
TRBV25-1,TRBJ2-5,CASSAHPVQGETQYF
TRBV27,TRBJ2-1,CASSLTGAVYNEQFF
TRBV27,TRBJ2-7,CASSLMSGSSYEQYF